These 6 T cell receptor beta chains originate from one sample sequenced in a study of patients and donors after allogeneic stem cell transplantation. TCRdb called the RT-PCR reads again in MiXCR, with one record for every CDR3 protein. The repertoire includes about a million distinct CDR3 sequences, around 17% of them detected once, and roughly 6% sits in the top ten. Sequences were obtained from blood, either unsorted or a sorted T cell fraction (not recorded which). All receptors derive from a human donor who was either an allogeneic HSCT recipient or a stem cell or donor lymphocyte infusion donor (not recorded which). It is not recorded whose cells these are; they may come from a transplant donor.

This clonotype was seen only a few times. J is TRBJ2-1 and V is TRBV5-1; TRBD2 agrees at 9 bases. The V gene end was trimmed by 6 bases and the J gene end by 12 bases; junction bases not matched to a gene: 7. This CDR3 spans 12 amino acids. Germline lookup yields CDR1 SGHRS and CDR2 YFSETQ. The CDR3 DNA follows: TGCGCCAGCAAGTATAGCGGGAGCCCGCAGTTCTTC. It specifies CASKYSGSPQFF.

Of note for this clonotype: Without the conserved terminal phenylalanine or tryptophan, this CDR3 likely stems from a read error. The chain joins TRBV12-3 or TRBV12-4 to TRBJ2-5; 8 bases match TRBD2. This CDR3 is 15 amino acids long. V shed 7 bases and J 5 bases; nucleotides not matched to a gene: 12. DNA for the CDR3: TGTGCCAGCACCCCGGGGCGGACTAGCCGCGAGACCCAGTACTTA. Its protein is CASTPGRTSRETQYL.

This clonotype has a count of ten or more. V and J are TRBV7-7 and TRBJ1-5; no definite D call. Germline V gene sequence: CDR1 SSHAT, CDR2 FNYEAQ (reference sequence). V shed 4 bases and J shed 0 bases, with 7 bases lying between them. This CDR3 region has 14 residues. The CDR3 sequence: CASSSQDSNQPQHF. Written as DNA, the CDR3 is TGTGCCAGCAGCTCCCAGGATAGCAATCAGCCCCAGCATTTT.

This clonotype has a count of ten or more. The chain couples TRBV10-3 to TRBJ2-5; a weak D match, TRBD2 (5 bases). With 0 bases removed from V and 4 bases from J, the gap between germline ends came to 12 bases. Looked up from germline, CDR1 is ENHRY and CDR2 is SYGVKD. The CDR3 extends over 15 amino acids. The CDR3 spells CAISESILALETQYF. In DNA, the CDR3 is TGTGCCATCAGTGAGTCGATTCTAGCCCTAGAGACCCAGTACTTC.

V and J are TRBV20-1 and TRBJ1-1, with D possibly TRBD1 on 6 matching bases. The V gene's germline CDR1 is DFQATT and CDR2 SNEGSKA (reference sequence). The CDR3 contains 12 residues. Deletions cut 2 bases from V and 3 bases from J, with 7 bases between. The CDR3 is CSARPGDTEAFF. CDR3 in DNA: TGCAGTGCTAGACCAGGGGACACTGAAGCTTTCTTT.

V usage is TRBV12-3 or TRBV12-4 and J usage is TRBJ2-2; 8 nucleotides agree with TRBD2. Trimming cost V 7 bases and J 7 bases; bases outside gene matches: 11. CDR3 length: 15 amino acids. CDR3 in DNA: TGTGCCAGCACTACCGGCGGGAGGAGATTCGGGGAGCTGTTTTTT. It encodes CASTTGGRRFGELFF.